These 31 T cell receptor beta chains came from one sample sequenced in a study of T cells after yellow fever vaccination (dated by TCRdb to about 2019). The sample's treatment or condition label is to be understood as: live attenuated yellow fever vaccine strain. Libraries were prepared through 5' RACE. Sequencing relied on an Illumina HiSeq 2500. TCRdb ran its own pipeline on the public reads, namely fastp trimming at Q25 and MiXCR clone calling, and kept in-frame beta chains. Entries that share a CDR3 protein sequence are merged under the most common genes and DNA. The sample includes 25,000 to 40,000 distinct CDR3 sequences, with about 6.3% observed a single time. The ten largest clones take up 20% to 25% of the sample. The starting material was PBMCs, either bulk or a sorted T-cell subset (CD4+, CD8+, memory, or dextramer-sorted; not recorded which), obtained on the day of the first yellow fever vaccination. Receptors originate from a man aged 18 to 30 who received the YFV17D yellow fever vaccine.

This clonotype was picked up many times. The chain carries TRBV6-5 and TRBJ2-7; 10 positions match TRBD2. The germline gives CDR1 MNHEY, CDR2 SVGAGI. V shed 5 bases and J 1 base; nucleotides not matched to a gene: 5. CDR3 size: 15 residues. The CDR3 sequence: CASSPSGGGSYEQYV. The DNA of the CDR3 is TGTGCCAGCAGTCCTAGCGGGGGTGGTTCCTACGAGCAGTACGTC.

This clonotype was seen at least ten times. DNA for the CDR3: TGTGCCAGCAGTGTTTCTTCGCGAACAGATACGCAGTATTTT. Translating gives CASSVSSRTDTQYF. The chain links TRBV6-1 to TRBJ2-3; D is unresolved. Trimming left V 4 bases short and J 3 bases short, with 11 bases between. This CDR3 region has 14 residues. Germline V lookup: CDR1 MNHNS, CDR2 SASEGT.

This clonotype was seen at least ten times. V is TRBV20-1 and J is TRBJ2-4; D could derive from TRBD1 or TRBD2 (6 bases each). Germline V gives CDR1 DFQATT, CDR2 SNEGSKA (reference sequence). Trimming shortened V by 0 bases and J by 2 bases, and 14 bases separated the two germline ends. The CDR3 runs to 16 residues. The CDR3 sequence is CSARDLGGQSKNIQYF. CDR3 bases: TGCAGTGCTAGAGATCTCGGGGGCCAGTCCAAAAACATTCAGTACTTC.

This clonotype was counted many times. This chain uses TRBV5-1 with TRBJ2-7; 9 nucleotides match TRBD2. This CDR3 comprises 17 residues. V lost 2 bases and J lost 0; bases outside the gene matches: 9. CDR1 and CDR2 from the germline V gene are SGHRS and YFSETQ. The CDR3 sequence is CASSFFGAGGSSYEQYV. The CDR3, as DNA: TGCGCCAGCAGCTTTTTTGGAGCGGGGGGTTCCTCCTACGAGCAGTACGTC.

The sample holds many counts of this clonotype. The V gene is TRBV29-1, the J gene TRBJ1-5; maybe TRBD1 (6 bases). CDR1 and CDR2 from the germline V gene are SQVTM and ANQGSEA. This CDR3 is 11 amino acids long. Between the trimmed V and J ends, which lost 7 bases and 12 bases, there was a span of 16 bases. CDR3 sequence reads: CSAKAGEVQHF. The CDR3 nucleotides read TGCAGCGCCAAGGCAGGGGAGGTCCAGCATTTT.

This clonotype was recorded many times. The genes are TRBV5-1 and TRBJ2-2, with 7 nucleotides matching TRBD2. The J segment lost 4 bases and the V segment lost 4 bases, leaving 7 bases of the junction unmatched. This CDR3 has 15 amino acids. The V gene's germline CDR1 is SGHRS and CDR2 YFSETQ. The chain's CDR3 is CASSGGDYPTGELFF. CDR3 DNA sequence: TGCGCCAGCAGCGGGGGGGACTACCCCACCGGGGAGCTGTTTTTT.

This clonotype was seen at least ten times. In DNA, the CDR3 is TGTGCCAGCAGTTACTCCTCGGGGGGGAACGGCGAGACCCAGTACTTC. It yields the protein CASSYSSGGNGETQYF. The chain carries TRBV6-5 and TRBJ2-5; 8 bases align to TRBD2. The length of the CDR3 is 16 residues. Germline loops: CDR1 MNHEY, CDR2 SVGAGI. V lost 0 bases and J lost 5; bases outside the gene matches: 8.

This rearrangement joins TRBV19 to TRBJ2-2; possibly TRBD1 for D (7 bases). The CDR3 has 14 amino acids. CDR1 LNHDA and CDR2 SQIVND come from the germline V gene (reference sequence). Deletions cut 6 bases from V and 5 bases from J, with 13 bases between. The CDR3 nucleotides read TGTGCCAGTAGACTGGAGGGGGCAACCGGGGAGCTGTTTTTT. Amino acids: CASRLEGATGELFF.

The chain is built from TRBV12-3 or TRBV12-4 and TRBJ1-4, with TRBD1 identical over 7 bases. The V and J ends lost 6 bases and 7 bases, in that order; junction bases with no gene match: 8. The CDR3 contains 14 residues. The CDR3 bases are TGTGCCAGCAGCCCGCGACAGGGTACTGAAAAACTGTTTTTT. It is translated as CASSPRQGTEKLFF.

This clonotype was observed many times. The chain combines TRBV3-1 with TRBJ1-4; the D is unclear. Germline lookup yields CDR1 LGHDT and CDR2 YNNKEL (reference sequence). The CDR3 sequence is 14 residues long. V lost 4 bases and J 6 bases, leaving 12 bases between the germline ends. CDR3 region: CASSPPGSDEKLFF. The CDR3 coding sequence is TGTGCCAGCAGCCCTCCCGGATCCGATGAAAAACTGTTTTTT.

This clonotype was detected only a few times. The chain combines TRBV10-1 with TRBJ2-7; D remains unclear. Germline V gene lookup returns CDR1 WNHNN and CDR2 SYGVQD (reference sequence). Between the trimmed V and J ends, which lost 7 bases and 7 bases, there was a span of 8 bases. The CDR3 sequence is 10 residues long. CDR3 region: CASKVEEQYF. In DNA, the CDR3 is TGCGCCAGCAAGGTAGAAGAGCAGTACTTC.

At least ten counts were recorded for this clonotype. The chain recombines TRBV20-1 with TRBJ2-7; 8 bases fit TRBD1. J was trimmed by 7 bases and V by 3 bases; bases with no gene match: 2. The length of the CDR3 is 11 residues. Germline V lookup: CDR1 DFQATT, CDR2 SNEGSKA (reference sequence). CDR3 in DNA: TGCAGTGCTAGTACAGGGGGGGAGCAGTACGTC. It codes for CSASTGGEQYV.

Ten or more counts support this clonotype. The chain combines TRBV12-3 or TRBV12-4 with TRBJ1-2; possibly TRBD1 for D (6 bases). This CDR3 contains 13 residues. V lost 2 bases and J lost 8, with 12 bases in between. The CDR3 sequence: CASSLSRGWGYTF. CDR3 nucleotides: TGTGCCAGCAGTTTATCAAGGGGGTGGGGCTACACCTTC.

This clonotype showed up many times. The rearrangement joins TRBV20-1 to TRBJ1-1; maybe TRBD1 (6 bases). The CDR3 is 13 residues long. Looked up from germline, CDR1 is DFQATT and CDR2 is SNEGSKA (reference sequence). Trimming shortened V by 4 bases and J by 3 bases, and 12 bases separated the two germline ends. The CDR3 loop reads CSANRERHTEAFF. As DNA, the CDR3 is TGCAGTGCTAACAGGGAAAGGCACACTGAAGCTTTCTTT.

Worth noting for this clonotype: One end of the junction fails to match germline, which may point to a read error. The chain links TRBV20-1 to TRBJ1-1; maybe TRBD1 (6 bases). The CDR3 runs to 15 residues. Germline V gene data show CDR1 as DFQATT and CDR2 as SNEGSKA (reference sequence). CDR3 sequence: CCARWGGRLNTEAFF. CDR3 DNA: TGCTGTGCTAGATGGGGGGGGCGCCTGAACACTGAAGCTTTCTTT.

Many counts were recorded for this clonotype. The J gene is TRBJ2-2, the V gene TRBV21-1; the DNA was not compared with TRBD2, the D call given in the table. TRBV21-1 represents a pseudogene. This CDR3 comprises 16 residues. CDR3 sequence: CASSKALAGNTGELFF. In nucleotides, the CDR3 is TGTGCCAGCAGCAAAGCGCTAGCGGGGAACACCGGGGAGCTGTTTTTT.

This clonotype was observed many times. The chain links TRBV4-2 to TRBJ2-4, with 11 bases lining up with TRBD2. The CDR3 spans 22 residues. Germline CDR1 is LGHNA and CDR2 is YNFKEQ. The V segment lost 0 bases and the J segment 0 bases; nucleotides outside the gene matches: 16. The CDR3 region is CASSQDSRDLAGGGIAKNIQYF. In nucleotides, the CDR3 is TGTGCCAGCAGCCAAGATTCCCGGGATCTAGCGGGGGGCGGGATAGCCAAAAACATTCAGTACTTC.

This clonotype appeared many times. The gene calls are TRBV5-1 and TRBJ2-3; D perhaps matches TRBD2 (7 bases). Looked up from germline, CDR1 is SGHRS and CDR2 is YFSETQ. The V gene lost 4 bases and the J gene lost 4 bases, with 13 bases spanning the gap. The CDR3 contains 14 residues. As DNA, the CDR3 is TGCGCCAGCAGCATGGGGGGGCCGGCAGATACGCAGTATTTT. Residues: CASSMGGPADTQYF.

With respect to this clonotype: This clone may be a read error of a much larger clone one base away. The rearrangement joins TRBV9 to TRBJ2-3; D may correspond to TRBD1 or TRBD2 (6 bases each). Per germline, CDR1 SGDLS and CDR2 YYNGEE. This CDR3 has 16 residues. CDR3 in DNA: TGTGACAGCAGCGTAGAGGGGGAGGAGAGCACAGATACGCAGTATTTT. Its translation: CDSSVEGEESTDTQYF.

This clonotype was counted many times. The J gene is TRBJ1-2, the V gene TRBV9; possible D gene TRBD1, 5 bases. In germline, CDR1 is SGDLS, CDR2 YYNGEE. Between the trimmed V and J ends, which lost 2 bases and 10 bases, there was a span of 12 bases. CDR3 length equals 12 residues. The CDR3 region is CASSVFPGLYTF. The CDR3 DNA follows: TGTGCCAGCAGCGTTTTCCCGGGACTCTACACCTTC.

The table lists this clonotype with many counts. CDR3 region: CATSDGRGGLKTQYF. DNA for the CDR3: TGTGCCACCAGTGACGGGCGCGGGGGTCTGAAGACCCAGTACTTC. The chain uses TRBV24-1 and TRBJ2-5; TRBD2 matches 7 bases. The CDR3 extends over 15 amino acids. The J segment lost 6 bases and the V segment lost 4 bases, leaving 10 bases of the junction unmatched. Germline V gene lookup returns CDR1 KGHDR and CDR2 SFDVKD.

This sequence joins TRBV4-3 and TRBJ2-5; D is possibly TRBD2 (5 bases). This CDR3 has 15 amino acids. Between the trimmed V and J ends, which lost 0 bases and 6 bases, there was a span of 14 bases. CDR1 and CDR2 from the germline V gene are LGHNA and YSLEER. CDR3 bases: TGCGCCAGCAGCCAAGATTTAGTAAGCGGCAAGACCCAGTACTTC. Residues: CASSQDLVSGKTQYF.

This clonotype has a count of ten or more. The chain carries TRBV6-6 and TRBJ1-5; D not certain. Trimming removed 2 bases at V and 8 bases at J, with 4 bases between. Germline CDR1 and CDR2: MNHNY and SVGAGI (reference sequence). The CDR3 is 11 amino acids. The CDR3: CASSYGEPQHF. The DNA for the CDR3 is TGTGCCAGCAGTTACGGGGAGCCCCAGCATTTT.

This clonotype was recorded a few times. J is TRBJ1-1 and V is TRBV12-3 or TRBV12-4, with unresolved D. Trimming cost V 3 bases and J 6 bases, with 11 bases left between them. The CDR3 is 13 residues long. CDR3 in amino acids: CASSFTIRAEAFF. In nucleotides, the CDR3 is TGTGCCAGCAGTTTTACAATTCGGGCTGAAGCTTTCTTT.

This chain joins TRBV5-1 and TRBJ1-2, with 8 bases that match TRBD1. This CDR3 region has 13 residues. V shed 3 bases and J 5 bases; nucleotides not matched to a gene: 3. Germline V gene data show CDR1 as SGHRS and CDR2 as YFSETQ. The CDR3 is CASSYGQGYGYTF. The CDR3 DNA follows: TGCGCCAGCAGCTATGGACAGGGTTATGGCTACACCTTC. Using reference TRBV5-1 and TRBJ1-2 for the parts outside the CDR3, the full variable domain is KAGVTQTPRYLIKTRGQQVTLSCSPISGHRSVSWYQQTPGQGLQFLFEYFSETQRNKGNFPGRFSGRQFSNSRSEMNVSTLELGDSALYLCASSYGQGYGYTFGSGTRLTVV.

This clonotype was seen many times. The J gene is TRBJ2-1, the V gene TRBV7-2; 9 bases map to TRBD2. Germline trimming cut 4 bases from V and 4 bases from J; bases unmatched to any gene: 8. Germline CDR1 SGHTA, CDR2 FQGNSA. The CDR3 length is 16 residues. DNA of the CDR3: TGTGCCAGCAGCTCCGCTAGCGGGGAGCCATACAATGAGCAGTTCTTC. Its protein is CASSSASGEPYNEQFF.

This clonotype occurred a few times. The V and J genes are TRBV5-1 and TRBJ2-5; 8 bases map to TRBD2. The CDR3 contains 15 residues. Germline V gives CDR1 SGHRS, CDR2 YFSETQ. Germline trimming cut 4 bases from V and 5 bases from J; bases unmatched to any gene: 10. As DNA, the CDR3 is TGCGCCAGCAGCCCAGGACTAGCAGCCTCGGAGACCCAGTACTTC. Amino acid sequence: CASSPGLAASETQYF.

This clonotype was observed many times. The gene calls are TRBV5-1 and TRBJ1-5, with D maybe TRBD1 (6 bases). The germline V gene has CDR1 SGHRS and CDR2 YFSETQ. V lost 0 bases, J lost 4 bases, and 11 bases lay in between. CDR3 size: 15 residues. The DNA for the CDR3 is TGCGCCAGCAGCTTGGGGGGGCAGGAGAATCAGCCCCAGCATTTT. As protein: CASSLGGQENQPQHF. Filled out from reference TRBV5-1 and TRBJ1-5, the complete variable domain reads KAGVTQTPRYLIKTRGQQVTLSCSPISGHRSVSWYQQTPGQGLQFLFEYFSETQRNKGNFPGRFSGRQFSNSRSEMNVSTLELGDSALYLCASSLGGQENQPQHFGDGTRLSIL.

This clonotype was found many times. This chain links TRBV5-5 with TRBJ2-3; 11 nucleotides agree with TRBD1. The CDR3 sequence is 16 residues long. The V segment lost 4 bases and the J segment 3 bases; nucleotides outside the gene matches: 7. Germline values: CDR1 SGHKS, CDR2 YYEKEE (reference sequence). The DNA for the CDR3 is TGTGCCAGCAGCGGGGAGGGGACAGGGGGGACAGATACGCAGTATTTT. Its translation: CASSGEGTGGTDTQYF.

The table lists this clonotype with many counts. V usage is TRBV20-1 and J usage is TRBJ1-2; 7 nucleotides match TRBD1. The CDR3 runs to 11 residues. J lost 6 bases, V lost 6 bases, and 4 bases had no gene match. Germline V gives CDR1 DFQATT, CDR2 SNEGSKA (reference sequence). The CDR3 spells CSAGTANGYTF. In DNA, the CDR3 is TGCAGTGCAGGGACAGCAAATGGCTACACCTTC.

This clonotype was counted at least ten times. The chain joins TRBV7-2 to TRBJ2-2; TRBD1 matches at 11 bases. Germline V gene sequence: CDR1 SGHTA, CDR2 FQGNSA. The trim removed 3 bases at V and 5 bases at J, leaving 5 bases unmatched. This CDR3 region has 16 residues. This CDR3 reads CASSFVGQGGTGELFF. Written as DNA, the CDR3 is TGTGCCAGCAGCTTCGTGGGACAGGGGGGAACCGGGGAGCTGTTTTTT.